This T cell receptor beta chain was obtained from a study of T cell changes during pregnancy in multiple sclerosis. The CDR3 sequence is 14 residues long. In germline, CDR1 is SGHNT, CDR2 YENEEA. V trimming: 1 base; J trimming: 7 bases; junction bases outside the gene matches: 4. Data came from immunoSEQ multiplex PCR; TCRdb stores just in-frame clones and leaves some out. The table includes some 110,000 clones, about 93% detected once. The clonotype comes from a female donor with multiple sclerosis, enrolled in a pregnancy study. This chain uses TRBV11-3 with TRBJ2-1, with 7 nucleotides matching TRBD2. This material consisted of peripheral blood, taken in the third trimester of pregnancy. CDR3 loop: CASSLGLAVNEQFF. CDR3 nucleotides: TGTGCCAGCAGCTTAGGGCTAGCGGTTAATGAGCAGTTCTTC.